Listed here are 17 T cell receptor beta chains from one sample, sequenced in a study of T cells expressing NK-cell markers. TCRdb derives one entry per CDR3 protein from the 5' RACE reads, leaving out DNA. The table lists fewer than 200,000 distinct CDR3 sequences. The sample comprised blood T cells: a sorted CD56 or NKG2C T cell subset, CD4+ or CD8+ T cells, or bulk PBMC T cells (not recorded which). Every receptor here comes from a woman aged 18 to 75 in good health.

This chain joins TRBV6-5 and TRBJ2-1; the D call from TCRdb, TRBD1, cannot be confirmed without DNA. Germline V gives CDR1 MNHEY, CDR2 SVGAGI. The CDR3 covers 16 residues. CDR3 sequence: CASSYRVRGVRNEQFF.

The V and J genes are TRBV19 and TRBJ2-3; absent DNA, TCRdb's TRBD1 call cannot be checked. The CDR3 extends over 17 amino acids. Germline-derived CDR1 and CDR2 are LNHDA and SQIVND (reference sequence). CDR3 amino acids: CASSTGGTGGTADTQYF.

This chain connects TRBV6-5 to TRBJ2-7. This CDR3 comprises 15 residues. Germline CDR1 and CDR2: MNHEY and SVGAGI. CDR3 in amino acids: CASSYSTGSSYEQYF.

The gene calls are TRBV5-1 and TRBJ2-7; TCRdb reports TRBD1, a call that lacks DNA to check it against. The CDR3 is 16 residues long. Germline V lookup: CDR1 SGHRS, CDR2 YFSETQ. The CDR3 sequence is CASSRGISGLRDEQYF.

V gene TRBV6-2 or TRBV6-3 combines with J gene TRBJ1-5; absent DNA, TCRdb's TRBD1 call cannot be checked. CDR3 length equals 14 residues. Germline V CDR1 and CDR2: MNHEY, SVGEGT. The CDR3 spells CASNLGGGISSQHF.

The CDR3 is CASSEARWVLLNNQPQHF. The chain joins TRBV6-1 to TRBJ1-5. There are 18 residues in the CDR3. Germline CDR1 reads MNHNS; CDR2 reads SASEGT.

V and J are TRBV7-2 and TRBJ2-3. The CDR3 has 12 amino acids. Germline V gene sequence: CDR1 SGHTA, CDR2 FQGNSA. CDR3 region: CASARTTDTQYF. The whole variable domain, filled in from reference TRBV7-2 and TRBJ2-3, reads GAGVSQSPSNKVTEKGKDVELRCDPISGHTALYWYRQSLGQGLEFLIYFQGNSAPDKSGLPSDRFSAERTGGSVSTLTIQRTQQEDSAVYLCASARTTDTQYFGPGTRLTVL.

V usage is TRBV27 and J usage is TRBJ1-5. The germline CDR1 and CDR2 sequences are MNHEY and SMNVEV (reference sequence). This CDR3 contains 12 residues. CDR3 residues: CASRPRAGPQHF.

The chain's CDR3 is CASSKVGNGPNTEAFF. The chain uses TRBV21-1 and TRBJ1-1. TRBV21-1 is tagged as a pseudogene. This CDR3 has 16 amino acids.

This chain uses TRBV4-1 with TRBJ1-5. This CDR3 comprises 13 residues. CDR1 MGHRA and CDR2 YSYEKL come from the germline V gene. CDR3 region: CASSQDQGQPQHF.

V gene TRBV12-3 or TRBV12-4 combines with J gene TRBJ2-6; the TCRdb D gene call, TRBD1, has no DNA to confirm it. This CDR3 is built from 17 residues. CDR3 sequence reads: CASSSGTGGAGANVLTF.

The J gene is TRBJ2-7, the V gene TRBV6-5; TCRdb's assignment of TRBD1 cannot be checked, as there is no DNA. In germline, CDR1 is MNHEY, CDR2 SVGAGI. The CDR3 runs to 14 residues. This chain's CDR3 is CASSFRQHTYEQYF.

CDR3 amino acids: CASSQVSGARGANVLTF. This rearrangement joins TRBV4-1 to TRBJ2-6; TCRdb outputs TRBD1, but without DNA this stays unchecked. The germline V gene has CDR1 MGHRA and CDR2 YSYEKL. The length of the CDR3 is 17 residues.

CDR3 protein: CASSGQGRSREQYF. The chain employs TRBV19 and TRBJ2-7; TCRdb's D call of TRBD1 is untestable without DNA. Germline-derived CDR1 and CDR2 are LNHDA and SQIVND (reference sequence). The CDR3 has 14 residues.

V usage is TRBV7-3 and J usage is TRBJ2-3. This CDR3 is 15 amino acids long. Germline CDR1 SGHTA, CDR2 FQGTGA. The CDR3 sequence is CASSLTVTSSDTQYF.

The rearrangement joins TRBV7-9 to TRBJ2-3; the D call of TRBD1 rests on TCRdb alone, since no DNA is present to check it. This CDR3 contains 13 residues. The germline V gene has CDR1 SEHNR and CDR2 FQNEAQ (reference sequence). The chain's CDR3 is CASSPGSRDTQYF.

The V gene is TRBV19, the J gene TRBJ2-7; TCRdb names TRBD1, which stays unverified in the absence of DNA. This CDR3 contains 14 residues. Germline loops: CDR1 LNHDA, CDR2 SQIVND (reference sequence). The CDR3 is CASSPPGQAYEQYF.